A selection of T cell receptor delta chains follows, all from one sample in a study of γδ T cells in repeated Plasmodium falciparum infection. TCRdb reanalysed the multiplex PCR reads via CATT. The sample includes around 86,000 delta-chain clones, 1.4% of them seen just once. The sequenced material came from gamma-delta T cells from blood. The receptors were sampled from a pool of human donors (malaria-infected and uninfected, not separated). Each CDR3 is given with its conserved first and last residue. The D gene is left open where the match is weak.

CALGDSFLRNQVLNLYTDKLIF	TRDD2	TRDJ1	TRDV1
CALGEGLPGDTRLIF	TRDD3	TRDJ1	TRDV1
CAFLGWLGIRGGYTDKLIF	TRDD3	TRDJ1	TRDV3
CALGELVPRAYWGTLDKLIF	TRDD3	TRDJ1	TRDV1
CALGETGLPGPYTDKLIF	TRDD2	TRDJ1	TRDV1
CACDLVGDTRIKGTDKLIF	TRDD3	TRDJ1	TRDV2
CALPGDTDKLIF	-	TRDJ1	TRDV1
CALGEFRLLVIPDKLIF	-	TRDJ1	TRDV1
CALGRRRWGTDKVIF	TRDD3	TRDJ1	TRDV1
CALHCFLRGYWGLNTDKLIF	TRDD3	TRDJ1	TRDV3
CALGVVLGGRYTDKLIF	TRDD3	TRDJ1	TRDV1
CAFGGPQSWVETDKLIF	-	TRDJ1	TRDV3
CALGEPPLGDTSLSTDKLIF	TRDD3	TRDJ1	TRDV1
CALGDPAFLRHNPTDKLIF	TRDD2	TRDJ1	TRDV1
CSAFPSTRYESAASDLQTTDKLIF	-	TRDJ1	TRDV1
CALGEIAFSHWGMGPLLIF	TRDD3	TRDJ1	TRDV1
CALGELRGYRGPGYWGIQYPYYTDKLIF	TRDD3	TRDJ1	TRDV1
CALGESHPCLPLGDVPDKLIF	TRDD3	TRDJ1	TRDV1
CALFPWPSYWWRLLGDTATDKLIF	TRDD3	TRDJ1	TRDV1
CALGDPTSGHTDKLIF	-	TRDJ1	TRDV1
CALRENWGIRSDTDKLIF	TRDD3	TRDJ1	TRDV1
CACDTVGSSWDTRQMFF	-	TRDJ3	TRDV2
CACDTISGPDKLIF	-	TRDJ1	TRDV2
CALGELVATHSYEDWETPTDKLIF	-	TRDJ1	TRDV1
CALGEMGLRHLPQNTFGDKLIF	-	TRDJ1	TRDV1
CALGESLPYWGMSDKLIF	TRDD3	TRDJ1	TRDV1
CALGEKGRLLLYTDKLIF	-	TRDJ1	TRDV1
CACDTTGGRSDKLIF	TRDD3	TRDJ1	TRDV2
CALGEPLGWYTDKLIF	-	TRDJ1	TRDV1
CACFSLTGGSSWDTRQMFF	TRDD3	TRDJ3	TRDV2
CACDTVGSTDKLIF	-	TRDJ1	TRDV2
CAFLRGDTLDKLIF	TRDD3	TRDJ1	TRDV3
CACDTVRPPTGLGGYAVGQYTDKLIF	TRDD3	TRDJ1	TRDV2
CALGDSPVLGDKEADKLIF	TRDD3	TRDJ1	TRDV1
CALGEPWGIRGLIF	TRDD3	TRDJ1	TRDV1
CACDPSRTGGYPDKLIF	TRDD3	TRDJ1	TRDV2
CALGDLGDTRPLIF	TRDD3	TRDJ4	TRDV1
CALGEPLTRKGIRHYYTDKLIF	TRDD3	TRDJ1	TRDV1
CAAKGGWGITPKLIF	TRDD3	TRDJ1	TRDV3
CALGPPDIRLGDTCYTDKLIF	TRDD3	TRDJ1	TRDV1
CACDTVSGATTGGRYTDKLIF	TRDD3	TRDJ1	TRDV2
CALGERRDTYVYTDKLIF	TRDD3	TRDJ1	TRDV1
CASLKNWGWVTDKLIF	TRDD3	TRDJ1	TRDV3
CALGERMNRGANGPLIF	-	TRDJ4	TRDV1
CALGELERRVLGDISLTAQLFF	TRDD3	TRDJ2	TRDV1
CAYRSADPLPVGEEGYTDKLIF	TRDD3	TRDJ1	TRAV38-2/DV8
CALGELSRGPGGSKLIF	TRDD3	TRDJ1	TRDV1